The 11 T cell receptor beta chains presented below share a single source sample, sequenced in a study of T cells in Graves' hyperthyroidism and ophthalmopathy. Authors of the study amplified TCR beta CDR3 regions from RNA transcripts. First-round RT-PCR targeting the TCR CDR3 was performed with the HTBI primer set. TCRdb recomputed calls from the multiplex PCR reads with MiXCR, one row per CDR3 protein. The sample records 500,000 or so distinct CDR3 sequences, about a sixth being singletons. Sequencing was carried out using blood. Receptors originate from a woman aged 18-29 years with Graves' ophthalmopathy.

The sample holds a few counts of this clonotype. This chain connects TRBV6-1 to TRBJ2-1, with 13 bases aligning to TRBD2. Germline V gives CDR1 MNHNS, CDR2 SASEGT. The CDR3 is 14 amino acids. The junction had 5 bases not matched to a gene; V was cut back by 5 bases and J by 10 bases. CDR3 loop: CASSLPGLAGEQFF. The CDR3 coding sequence is TGTGCCAGCAGTTTACCGGGACTAGCGGGGGAGCAGTTCTTC.

The chain is built from TRBV7-9 and TRBJ2-5; TRBD2 aligns across 12 bases. The V and J ends lost 3 bases and 5 bases, in that order; junction bases with no gene match: 4. The CDR3 spans 15 residues. CDR1 is SEHNR, CDR2 FQNEAQ, per germline (reference sequence). The CDR3 region has the DNA TGTGCCAGCAGCTTGACTAGCGGGAGCCGGGAGACCCAGTACTTC. This translates into CASSLTSGSRETQYF. Looking up the rest from reference TRBV7-9 and TRBJ2-5 gives the full variable domain: DTGVSQNPRHKITKRGQNVTFRCDPISEHNRLYWYRQTLGQGPEFLTYFQNEAQLEKSRLLSDRFSAERPKGSFSTLEIQRTEQGDSAMYLCASSLTSGSRETQYFGPGTRLLVL.

This clonotype was observed many times. The chain couples TRBV28 to TRBJ2-5, with 9 bases that match TRBD2. The ends lost 5 bases at V and 5 bases at J; junction bases unmatched: 9. Germline lookup yields CDR1 MDHEN and CDR2 SYDVKM. CDR3 size: 15 residues. The CDR3 coding sequence is TGTGCCAGCAGTGGGAGTGGCGCGGGAGGGGAGACCCAGTACTTC. This codes for CASSGSGAGGETQYF.

This clonotype has at least ten counts. V usage is TRBV24-1 and J usage is TRBJ2-1, with 8 bases fitting TRBD1. V lost 4 bases, J lost 6 bases, and 13 bases stayed unmatched. The CDR3 sequence is 17 residues long. The germline V gene encodes CDR1 KGHDR and CDR2 SFDVKD. CDR3 region: CATSDIGRTGYVNEQFF. The CDR3 region has the DNA TGTGCCACCAGTGACATCGGTCGGACAGGGTATGTCAATGAGCAGTTCTTC.

This clonotype was observed a handful of times. CDR3 amino acids: CASSLAASGSTDTQYF. Here the CDR3 DNA reads TGTGCCAGCAGCTTGGCTGCTAGCGGGAGTACAGATACGCAGTATTTT. This chain links TRBV5-6 with TRBJ2-3, with TRBD2 matching over 10 bases. The CDR3 is made up of 16 amino acids. Losses at the gene ends were 0 bases for V and 3 bases for J; bases not matched to a gene: 4. CDR1 and CDR2 (germline): SGHDT, YYEEEE. Drawing the rest from reference TRBV5-6 and TRBJ2-3, the complete variable domain is DAGVTQSPTHLIKTRGQQVTLRCSPKSGHDTVSWYQQALGQGPQFIFQYYEEEERQRGNFPDRFSGHQFPNYSSELNVNALLLGDSALYLCASSLAASGSTDTQYFGPGTRLTVL.

There are many counts of this clonotype. The chain joins TRBV6-5 to TRBJ1-2; 9 nucleotides match TRBD1. The CDR3 has 15 amino acids. Germline CDR1 is MNHEY and CDR2 is SVGAGI. The V segment lost 1 base and the J segment 4 bases; nucleotides outside the gene matches: 4. CDR3 sequence (DNA): TGTGCCAGCAGTTACTGGACAGGGGCCTTCTATGGCTACACCTTC. It codes for CASSYWTGAFYGYTF.

This clonotype was counted at least ten times. The rearrangement links TRBV3-1 to TRBJ2-1; tentative D call: TRBD2 (6 bases). Deletions cut 0 bases from V and 0 bases from J, with 9 bases between. The V gene's germline CDR1 is LGHDT and CDR2 YNNKEL (reference sequence). The CDR3 has 16 amino acids. CDR3 DNA sequence: TGTGCCAGCAGCCAAGATCCCGGGAGCTCCTACAATGAGCAGTTCTTC. Protein: CASSQDPGSSYNEQFF.

The rearrangement joins TRBV6-1 to TRBJ2-2, with a weak D call TRBD2 (6 bases). This CDR3 contains 13 residues. The V gene's germline CDR1 is MNHNS and CDR2 SASEGT. The ends were cut back, 7 bases at V and 4 bases at J, with 10 bases in the middle. CDR3 loop: CASTGRRTGELFF. The CDR3 nucleotides are TGTGCCAGCACAGGGAGGCGCACCGGGGAGCTGTTTTTT.

The gene calls are TRBV4-3 and TRBJ2-6; no definite D call. The CDR3 totals 16 residues. V lost 2 bases and J lost 0, with 8 bases in between. Germline CDR1 reads LGHNA; CDR2 reads YSLEER. CDR3 in amino acids: CASSQNQYSGANVLTF. Here the CDR3 DNA reads TGCGCCAGCAGCCAAAATCAATACTCTGGGGCCAACGTCCTGACTTTC.

This clonotype was counted between two and nine times. The chain links TRBV4-3 to TRBJ1-4; 9 bases are shared with TRBD1. This CDR3 is 17 amino acids long. J was trimmed by 0 bases and V by 4 bases; bases with no gene match: 6. Germline V lookup: CDR1 LGHNA, CDR2 YSLEER. The CDR3 spells CASSRDRGWATNEKLFF. Written as DNA, the CDR3 is TGCGCCAGCAGCCGCGACAGGGGGTGGGCAACTAATGAAAAACTGTTTTTT.

The rearrangement uses TRBV5-1 and TRBJ1-3; D is unclear. The CDR3 runs to 13 residues. Germline CDR1 and CDR2: SGHRS and YFSETQ. The V end was cut by 7 bases, the J end by 0 bases, with 8 bases between. The chain's CDR3 is CASGRGSGNTIYF. The CDR3 DNA sequence: TGCGCCAGCGGCCGGGGCTCTGGAAACACCATATATTTT.